Following are 29 T cell receptor beta chains from one sample sequenced in a study of cytomegalovirus exposure and HLA in healthy donors. PCR employed 60 Vbeta and 13 Jbeta primers. Here immunoSEQ multiplex PCR was the method, and the copy in TCRdb shows in-frame clones only, minus some. The data show some 130,000 clones, and the top ten clones hold under 2%. Sequenced material: PBMCs. The receptors shown here come from a woman aged 40 to 50 in good health and CMV-seropositive.

The chain links TRBV5-1 to TRBJ2-5; 10 bases map to TRBD1. Per germline, CDR1 SGHRS and CDR2 YFSETQ. J lost 0 bases, V lost 3 bases, and 5 bases had no gene match. The CDR3 consists of 16 residues. The CDR3 DNA is TGCGCCAGCAGCTGGGGACAGGGGTGGAACCAAGAGACCCAGTACTTC. This gives the protein CASSWGQGWNQETQYF.

The chain carries TRBV21-1 and TRBJ2-7; TRBD2 was called by the table and not checked on the DNA. TRBV21-1 is classified as a pseudogene. The CDR3 length is 15 residues. CDR3 region: CASSTWTSDTYEQYF. The DNA for the CDR3 is TGTGCCAGCAGCACCTGGACTAGCGACACCTACGAGCAGTACTTC.

The J gene is TRBJ2-3, the V gene TRBV5-4, with D unresolved. Germline CDR1 SGHNT, CDR2 YYREEE (reference sequence). CDR3 length: 14 amino acids. V was pared by 1 base and J by 5 bases, with 11 bases between. The CDR3 region is CASSLYLVQDTQYF. As DNA, the CDR3 is TGTGCCAGCAGCTTGTATCTAGTCCAAGATACGCAGTATTTT.

The chain has TRBV6-5 and TRBJ2-7; 7 nucleotides line up with TRBD1. V dropped 4 bases and J dropped 3; count of bases not matched to a gene: 12. CDR3 size: 16 residues. Looked up from germline, CDR1 is MNHEY and CDR2 is SVGAGI. The CDR3 reads CASSSRRTGGDYEQYF. The CDR3 nucleotides are TGTGCCAGCAGTTCGCGCAGGACAGGTGGGGACTACGAGCAGTACTTC.

This chain uses TRBV2 with TRBJ2-7, with 8 bases fitting TRBD2. This CDR3 has 14 amino acids. The trim removed 2 bases at V and 3 bases at J, leaving 3 bases unmatched. Germline V gene sequence: CDR1 SNHLY, CDR2 FYNNEI. The chain's CDR3 is CASSEKAGVYEQYF. CDR3 DNA sequence: TGTGCCAGCAGTGAAAAAGCGGGGGTCTACGAGCAGTACTTC.

This chain uses TRBV5-1 with TRBJ2-6; TRBD1 aligns across 9 bases. This CDR3 is 17 amino acids long. CDR1 and CDR2 (germline): SGHRS, YFSETQ. J lost 3 bases, V lost 4 bases, and 8 bases had no gene match. The CDR3 protein is CASSTGQGAFGANVLTF. Here the CDR3 DNA reads TGCGCCAGCAGCACGGGACAGGGAGCGTTTGGGGCCAACGTCCTGACTTTC.

The rearrangement links TRBV30 to TRBJ1-5, with D possibly matching TRBD1 (5 bases). Trimming took 0 bases from V and 3 from J, leaving 9 bases between them. Looked up from germline, CDR1 is GTSNPN and CDR2 is SVGIG (reference sequence). The CDR3 covers 14 residues. This chain's CDR3 is CAWSVGGNNQPQHF. DNA of the CDR3: TGTGCCTGGAGTGTGGGGGGAAACAATCAGCCCCAGCATTTT. Filled out from reference TRBV30 and TRBJ1-5, the complete variable domain reads SQTIHQWPATLVQPVGSPLSLECTVEGTSNPNLYWYRQAAGRGLQLLFYSVGIGQISSEVPQNLSASRPQDRQFILSSKKLLLSDSGFYLCAWSVGGNNQPQHFGDGTRLSIL.

V is TRBV28 and J is TRBJ2-1, with 13 positions matching TRBD2. V was pared by 6 bases and J by 4 bases, with 27 bases of the junction left unmatched. Germline V gene sequence: CDR1 MDHEN, CDR2 SYDVKM. The CDR3 consists of 23 residues. The CDR3 coding sequence is TGTGCCAGCAGCGGGGGGCGAGGGGGTCGGGGACTAGCGGGACTACCAAAGTACAATGAGCAGTTCTTC. This codes for CASSGGRGGRGLAGLPKYNEQFF.

V gene TRBV18 combines with J gene TRBJ2-1; a possible D gene is TRBD2 (6 bases). Between the trimmed V and J ends, which lost 2 bases and 7 bases, there was a span of 15 bases. The CDR3 runs 15 residues. The germline V gene has CDR1 KGHSH and CDR2 LQKENI. In nucleotides, the CDR3 is TGTGCCAGCTCACCAATTCGGGACTTACCTAATGAGCAGTTCTTC. Its translation: CASSPIRDLPNEQFF.

This CDR3 is CASSLGAANYGYTF. DNA for the CDR3: TGTGCCAGCAGTTTAGGGGCTGCTAACTATGGCTACACCTTC. The genes are TRBV28 and TRBJ1-2, with TRBD1 as a possible D gene (5 bases). The V gene lost 2 bases and the J gene lost 0 bases, with 7 bases spanning the gap. Germline CDR1 and CDR2: MDHEN and SYDVKM. This CDR3 region has 14 residues.

The chain is built from TRBV30 and TRBJ2-5; D gene ambiguous. This CDR3 has 12 amino acids. Germline V gene data show CDR1 as GTSNPN and CDR2 as SVGIG (reference sequence). Trimming removed 5 bases from V and 1 base from J, with 8 bases in between. The CDR3 nucleotides read TGTGCCTGGGGAGACCGCCAAGAGACCCAGTACTTC. Its protein is CAWGDRQETQYF.

The rearrangement uses TRBV19 and TRBJ1-1; 7 positions agree with TRBD1. This CDR3 is built from 11 residues. Trimming removed 5 bases from V and 6 bases from J; junction bases left unmatched: 0. The V gene's germline CDR1 is LNHDA and CDR2 SQIVND (reference sequence). DNA for the CDR3: TGTGCCAGTAGTGACAGGGCTGAAGCTTTCTTT. Residues: CASSDRAEAFF.

The chain has TRBV27 and TRBJ2-1; TRBD2 matches 13 bases. The V segment lost 4 bases and the J segment 4 bases; nucleotides outside the gene matches: 10. The germline V gene has CDR1 MNHEY and CDR2 SMNVEV (reference sequence). The CDR3 consists of 18 residues. The chain's CDR3 is CASSSHLPGLAGYNEQFF. CDR3 nucleotides: TGTGCCAGCAGTTCACACCTTCCGGGACTAGCGGGATACAATGAGCAGTTCTTC.

The chain joins TRBV10-3 to TRBJ1-1, with D possibly TRBD1 on 5 matching bases. The CDR3 has 15 residues. Trimming cost V 2 bases and J 0 bases, with 10 bases left between them. The germline V gene has CDR1 ENHRY and CDR2 SYGVKD. For the CDR3, the DNA is TGTGCCATCAGTGAGCCCAGGGAATTGAACACTGAAGCTTTCTTT. Translated, it gives CAISEPRELNTEAFF.

V gene TRBV7-2 combines with J gene TRBJ2-7, with 15 bases lining up with TRBD2. Germline values: CDR1 SGHTA, CDR2 FQGNSA. This CDR3 is built from 17 residues. V lost 5 bases, J lost 3 bases, and 8 bases stayed unmatched. The CDR3 here is CASSRTSGRATHYEQYF. The CDR3 DNA reads as TGTGCCAGCAGCCGGACTAGCGGGAGGGCGACCCACTACGAGCAGTACTTC.

This CDR3 reads CATPISGTENTEAFF. Written as DNA, the CDR3 is TGTGCCACCCCGATTTCGGGGACAGAGAACACTGAAGCTTTCTTT. The J gene is TRBJ1-1, the V gene TRBV11-3; TRBD1 agrees at 7 bases. CDR1 and CDR2 (germline): SGHNT, YENEEA. This CDR3 has 15 residues. V lost 10 bases to trimming and J lost 1 base; unmatched junction nucleotides: 12.

The chain carries TRBV6-6 and TRBJ1-1; D might be TRBD1 (6 bases). Trimming stripped 0 bases from V and 10 bases from J, with 12 bases between. The germline V gene has CDR1 MNHNY and CDR2 SVGAGI (reference sequence). This CDR3 comprises 13 residues. This chain's CDR3 is CASSYSQGTGAFF. CDR3 DNA sequence: TGTGCCAGCAGTTACTCTCAGGGGACCGGAGCTTTCTTT.

The chain carries TRBV19 and TRBJ2-2; D ambiguous. Germline CDR1 is LNHDA and CDR2 is SQIVND (reference sequence). V was trimmed by 7 bases and J by 2 bases, leaving 8 bases between them. The CDR3 spans 13 residues. The CDR3 is CASNRHNTGELFF. The CDR3 nucleotides are TGTGCCAGTAATCGACACAACACCGGGGAGCTGTTTTTT.

V and J are TRBV6-1 and TRBJ2-5; TRBD2 matches at 7 bases. This CDR3 has 15 residues. Trimming at V came to 2 bases and at J to 2 bases, leaving 5 bases not matched to a gene. CDR1 and CDR2 from the germline V gene are MNHNS and SASEGT. CDR3 loop: CASSESGIGQETQYF. The CDR3, as DNA: TGTGCCAGCAGTGAAAGCGGGATAGGGCAAGAGACCCAGTACTTC.

To note about this clone: Additional DNA sequences in this sample encode the identical CDR3. The gene calls are TRBV10-3 and TRBJ2-5; possibly TRBD1 for D (6 bases). CDR1 is ENHRY and CDR2 is SYGVKD in the germline V gene. The CDR3 has 16 residues. Between the trimmed V and J ends, which lost 5 bases and 2 bases, there was a span of 18 bases. The chain's CDR3 is CAISLTGPDSQETQYF. CDR3 coding DNA: TGTGCCATCAGTCTTACAGGGCCCGACTCTCAAGAGACCCAGTACTTC.

The CDR3 DNA is TGCGCCAGCAACGATGTGACAGGGGGCTATGGCTACACCTTC. It translates to CASNDVTGGYGYTF. The rearrangement links TRBV5-1 to TRBJ1-2; 9 bases map to TRBD1. Germline CDR1 is SGHRS and CDR2 is YFSETQ. Trimming cost V 6 bases and J 4 bases; bases outside gene matches: 7. The CDR3 length is 14 residues.

The rearrangement links TRBV5-1 to TRBJ2-7; a possible D gene is TRBD1 (5 bases). This CDR3 is 15 amino acids long. Trimming cost V 1 base and J 0 bases, with 11 bases left between them. Germline lookup yields CDR1 SGHRS and CDR2 YFSETQ. CDR3 sequence reads: CASSLRGQSSYEQYF. In DNA form, the CDR3 reads TGCGCCAGCAGCTTGAGGGGCCAGAGCTCCTACGAGCAGTACTTC.

The chain couples TRBV19 to TRBJ2-7; 9 bases fit TRBD1. The CDR3 is 15 amino acids. The V gene end was trimmed by 6 bases and the J gene end by 6 bases; junction bases not matched to a gene: 12. Germline V gene sequence: CDR1 LNHDA, CDR2 SQIVND (reference sequence). The CDR3 DNA sequence: TGTGCCAGTAGCACACTCCCCGACAGGGGGGGCGAGCAGTACTTC. It translates to CASSTLPDRGGEQYF.

This chain uses TRBV7-3 with TRBJ2-7; a weak D match, TRBD2 (5 bases). V dropped 2 bases and J dropped 1 base, with 9 bases sitting between them. The CDR3 length is 14 residues. The germline V gene has CDR1 SGHTA and CDR2 FQGTGA. CDR3 protein: CASSLAGPSYEQYF. The DNA for the CDR3 is TGTGCCAGCAGCTTAGCGGGCCCTTCCTACGAGCAGTACTTC. The full variable domain, in which reference TRBV7-3 and TRBJ2-7 provide the parts outside the CDR3, is GAGVSQTPSNKVTEKGKYVELRCDPISGHTALYWYRQSLGQGPEFLIYFQGTGAADDSGLPNDRFFAVRPEGSVSTLKIQRTERGDSAVYLCASSLAGPSYEQYFGPGTRLTVT.

The V call is TRBV28, the J call TRBJ2-7; 7 bases are shared with TRBD1. Germline lookup yields CDR1 MDHEN and CDR2 SYDVKM. This CDR3 contains 16 residues. The V and J ends lost 5 bases and 1 base, in that order; junction bases with no gene match: 11. The CDR3 sequence: CASSPRSWDRSYEQYF. CDR3 nucleotides: TGTGCCAGCAGTCCTCGATCGTGGGACAGATCCTACGAGCAGTACTTC.

This chain joins TRBV13 and TRBJ2-2; D unresolved. Trimming shortened V by 5 bases and J by 4 bases, and 8 bases separated the two germline ends. There are 13 residues in the CDR3. Germline lookup yields CDR1 PRHDT and CDR2 FYEKMQ (reference sequence). The CDR3 region has the DNA TGTGCCAGCAGCATAAGAGTCACCGGGGAGCTGTTTTTT. Amino acid sequence: CASSIRVTGELFF.

The J gene is TRBJ2-7, the V gene TRBV30, with 7 bases matching TRBD1. V lost 3 bases and J lost 4; bases outside the gene matches: 0. CDR1 is GTSNPN and CDR2 is SVGIG in the germline V gene (reference sequence). The CDR3 is 11 amino acids. CDR3 protein: CAWRQGYEQYF. The CDR3 nucleotides are TGTGCCTGGAGACAGGGGTACGAGCAGTACTTC.

The chain links TRBV18 to TRBJ2-7; 12 bases map to TRBD1. CDR1 and CDR2 from the germline V gene are KGHSH and LQKENI. V was pared by 3 bases and J by 7 bases, with 4 bases of the junction left unmatched. The CDR3 is made up of 14 amino acids. The CDR3 region is CASSPGQGASEQYF. CDR3 sequence (DNA): TGTGCCAGCTCACCGGGACAGGGGGCAAGTGAGCAGTACTTC. The variable domain in full, completed from reference TRBV18 and TRBJ2-7, reads NAGVMQNPRHLVRRRGQEARLRCSPMKGHSHVYWYRQLPEEGLKFMVYLQKENIIDESGMPKERFSAEFPKEGPSILRIQQVVRGDSAAYFCASSPGQGASEQYFGPGTRLTVT.

The gene calls are TRBV19 and TRBJ1-2; 7 positions agree with TRBD1. V was pared by 8 bases and J by 3 bases, with 12 bases of the junction left unmatched. Germline loops: CDR1 LNHDA, CDR2 SQIVND (reference sequence). CDR3 size: 15 residues. CDR3 protein: CASWGGDRDYYGYTF. CDR3 DNA: TGTGCCAGTTGGGGAGGAGACAGGGACTACTATGGCTACACCTTC.